This TCR beta chain was sequenced for a study of beta chain features in type 1 diabetes. Reverse transcription of all isolated RNA meant that expressed TCRB transcripts were sequenced. Profiling relied on immunoSEQ multiplex PCR, and the TCRdb table lists in-frame clones only, not all of them. The sample yields roughly 370,000 clones, about 14% seen once. This CDR3 comprises 15 residues. Germline values: CDR1 SGHAT, CDR2 FQNNGV. Trimming shortened V by 1 base and J by 8 bases, and 17 bases separated the two germline ends. The source of this sequence is a man aged 30 to 45 in good health. Sequenced input: naive CD4+ T cells from blood. The chain links TRBV11-2 to TRBJ1-2; D is unclear. The DNA of the CDR3 is TGTGCCAGCAGCTTAGTCGGGCACCCAACGTACGGCTACACCTTC. It yields the protein CASSLVGHPTYGYTF.